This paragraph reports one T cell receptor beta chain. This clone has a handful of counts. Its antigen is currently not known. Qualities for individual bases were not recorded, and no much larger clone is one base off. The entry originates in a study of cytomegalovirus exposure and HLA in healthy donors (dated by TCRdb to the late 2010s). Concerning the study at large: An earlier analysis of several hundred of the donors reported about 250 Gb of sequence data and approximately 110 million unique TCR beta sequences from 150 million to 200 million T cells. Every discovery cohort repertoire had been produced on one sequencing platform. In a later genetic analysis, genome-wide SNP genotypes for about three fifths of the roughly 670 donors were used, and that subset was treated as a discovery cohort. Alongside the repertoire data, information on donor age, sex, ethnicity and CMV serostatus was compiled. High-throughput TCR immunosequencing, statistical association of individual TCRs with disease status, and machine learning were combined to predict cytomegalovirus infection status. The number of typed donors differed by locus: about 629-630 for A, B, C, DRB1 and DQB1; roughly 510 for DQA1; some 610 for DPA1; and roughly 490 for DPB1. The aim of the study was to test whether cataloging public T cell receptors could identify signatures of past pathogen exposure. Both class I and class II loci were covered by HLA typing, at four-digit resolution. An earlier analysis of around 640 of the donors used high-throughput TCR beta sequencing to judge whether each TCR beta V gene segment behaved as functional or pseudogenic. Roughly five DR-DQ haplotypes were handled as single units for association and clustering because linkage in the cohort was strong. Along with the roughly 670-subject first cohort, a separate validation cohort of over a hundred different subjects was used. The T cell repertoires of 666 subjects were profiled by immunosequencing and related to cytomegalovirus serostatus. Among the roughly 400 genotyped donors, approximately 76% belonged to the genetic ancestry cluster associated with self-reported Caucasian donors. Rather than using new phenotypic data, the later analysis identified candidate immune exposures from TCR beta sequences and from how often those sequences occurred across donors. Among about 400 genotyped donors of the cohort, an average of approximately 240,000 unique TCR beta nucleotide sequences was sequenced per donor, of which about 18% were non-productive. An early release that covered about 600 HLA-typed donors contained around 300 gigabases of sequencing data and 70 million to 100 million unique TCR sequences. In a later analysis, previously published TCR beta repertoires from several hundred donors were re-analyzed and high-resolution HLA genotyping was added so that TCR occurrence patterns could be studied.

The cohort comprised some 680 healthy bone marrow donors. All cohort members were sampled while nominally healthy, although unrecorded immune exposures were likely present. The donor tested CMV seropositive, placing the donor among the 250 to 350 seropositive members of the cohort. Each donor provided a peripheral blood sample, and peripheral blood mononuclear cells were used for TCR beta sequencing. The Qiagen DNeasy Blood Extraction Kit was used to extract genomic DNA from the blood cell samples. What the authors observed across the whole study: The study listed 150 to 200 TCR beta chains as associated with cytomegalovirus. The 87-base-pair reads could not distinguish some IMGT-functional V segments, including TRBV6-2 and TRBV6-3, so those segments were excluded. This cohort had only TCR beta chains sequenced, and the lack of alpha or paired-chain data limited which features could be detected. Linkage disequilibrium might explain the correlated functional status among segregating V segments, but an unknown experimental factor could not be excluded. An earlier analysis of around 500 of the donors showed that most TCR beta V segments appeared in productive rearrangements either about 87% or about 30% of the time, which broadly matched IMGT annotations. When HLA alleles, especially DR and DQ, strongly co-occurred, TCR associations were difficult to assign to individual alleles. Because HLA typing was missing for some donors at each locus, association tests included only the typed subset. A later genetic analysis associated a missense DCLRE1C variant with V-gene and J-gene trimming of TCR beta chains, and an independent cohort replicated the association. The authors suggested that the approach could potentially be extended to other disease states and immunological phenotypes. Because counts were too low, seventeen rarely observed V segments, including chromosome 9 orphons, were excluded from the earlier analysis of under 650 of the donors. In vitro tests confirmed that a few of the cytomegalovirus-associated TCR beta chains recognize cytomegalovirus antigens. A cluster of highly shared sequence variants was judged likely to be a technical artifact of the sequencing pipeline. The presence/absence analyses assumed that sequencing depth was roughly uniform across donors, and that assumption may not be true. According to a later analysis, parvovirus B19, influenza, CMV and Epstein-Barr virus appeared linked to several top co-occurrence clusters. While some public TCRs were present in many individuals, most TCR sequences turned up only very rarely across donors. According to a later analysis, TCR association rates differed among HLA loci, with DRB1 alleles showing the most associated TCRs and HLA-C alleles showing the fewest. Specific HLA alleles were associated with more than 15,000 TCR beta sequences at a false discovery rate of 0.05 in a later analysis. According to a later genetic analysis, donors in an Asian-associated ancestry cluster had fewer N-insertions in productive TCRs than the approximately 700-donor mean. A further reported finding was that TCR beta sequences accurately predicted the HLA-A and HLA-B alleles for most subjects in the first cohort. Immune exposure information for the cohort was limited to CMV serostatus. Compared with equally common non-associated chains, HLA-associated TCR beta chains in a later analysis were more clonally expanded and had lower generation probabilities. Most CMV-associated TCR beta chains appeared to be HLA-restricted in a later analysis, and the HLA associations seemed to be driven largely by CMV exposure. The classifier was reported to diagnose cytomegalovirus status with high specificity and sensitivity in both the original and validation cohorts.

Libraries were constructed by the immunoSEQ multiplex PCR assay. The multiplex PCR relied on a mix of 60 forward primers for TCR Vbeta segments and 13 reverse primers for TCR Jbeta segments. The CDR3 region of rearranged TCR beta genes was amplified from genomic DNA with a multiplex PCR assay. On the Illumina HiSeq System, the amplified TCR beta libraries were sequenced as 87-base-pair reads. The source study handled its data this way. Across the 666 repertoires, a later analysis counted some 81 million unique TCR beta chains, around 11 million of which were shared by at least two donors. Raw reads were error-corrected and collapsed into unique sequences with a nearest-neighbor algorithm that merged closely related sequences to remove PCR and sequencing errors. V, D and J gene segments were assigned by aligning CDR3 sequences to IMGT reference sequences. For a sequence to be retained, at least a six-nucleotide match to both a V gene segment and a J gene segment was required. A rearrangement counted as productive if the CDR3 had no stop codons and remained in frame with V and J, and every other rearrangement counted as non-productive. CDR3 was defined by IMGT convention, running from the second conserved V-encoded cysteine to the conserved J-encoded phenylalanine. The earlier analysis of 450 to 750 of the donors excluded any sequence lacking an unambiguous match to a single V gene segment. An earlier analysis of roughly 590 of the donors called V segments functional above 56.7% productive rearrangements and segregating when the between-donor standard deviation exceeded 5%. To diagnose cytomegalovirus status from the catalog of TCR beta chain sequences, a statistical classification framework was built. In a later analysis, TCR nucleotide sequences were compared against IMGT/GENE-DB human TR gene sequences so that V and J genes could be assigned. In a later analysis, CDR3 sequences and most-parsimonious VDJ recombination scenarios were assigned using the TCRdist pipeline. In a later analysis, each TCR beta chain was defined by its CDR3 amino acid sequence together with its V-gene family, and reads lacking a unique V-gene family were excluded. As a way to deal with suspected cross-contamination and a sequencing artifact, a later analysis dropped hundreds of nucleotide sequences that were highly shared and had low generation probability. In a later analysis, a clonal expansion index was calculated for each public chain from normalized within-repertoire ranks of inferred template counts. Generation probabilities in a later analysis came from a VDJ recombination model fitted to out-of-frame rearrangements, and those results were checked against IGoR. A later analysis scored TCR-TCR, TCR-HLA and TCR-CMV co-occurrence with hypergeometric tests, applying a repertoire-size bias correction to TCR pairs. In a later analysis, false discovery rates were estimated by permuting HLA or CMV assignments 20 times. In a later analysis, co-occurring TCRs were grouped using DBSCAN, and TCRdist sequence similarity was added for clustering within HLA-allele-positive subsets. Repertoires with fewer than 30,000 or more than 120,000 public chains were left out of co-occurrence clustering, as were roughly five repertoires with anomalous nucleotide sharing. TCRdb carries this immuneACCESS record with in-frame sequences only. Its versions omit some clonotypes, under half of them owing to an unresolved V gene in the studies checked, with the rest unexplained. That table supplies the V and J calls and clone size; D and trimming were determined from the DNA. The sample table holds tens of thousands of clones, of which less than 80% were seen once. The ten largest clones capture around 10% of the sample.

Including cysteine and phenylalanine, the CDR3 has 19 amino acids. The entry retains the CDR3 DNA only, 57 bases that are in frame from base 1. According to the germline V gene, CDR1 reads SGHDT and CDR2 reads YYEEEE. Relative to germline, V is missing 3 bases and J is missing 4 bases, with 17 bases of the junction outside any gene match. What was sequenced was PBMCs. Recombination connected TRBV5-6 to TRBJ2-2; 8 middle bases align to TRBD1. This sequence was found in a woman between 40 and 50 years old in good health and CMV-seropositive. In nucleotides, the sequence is TGTGCCAGCAGCTCCGACCCCCGACAGGGGTATTTGGGCACCGGGGAGCTGTTTTTT. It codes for CASSSDPRQGYLGTGELFF.